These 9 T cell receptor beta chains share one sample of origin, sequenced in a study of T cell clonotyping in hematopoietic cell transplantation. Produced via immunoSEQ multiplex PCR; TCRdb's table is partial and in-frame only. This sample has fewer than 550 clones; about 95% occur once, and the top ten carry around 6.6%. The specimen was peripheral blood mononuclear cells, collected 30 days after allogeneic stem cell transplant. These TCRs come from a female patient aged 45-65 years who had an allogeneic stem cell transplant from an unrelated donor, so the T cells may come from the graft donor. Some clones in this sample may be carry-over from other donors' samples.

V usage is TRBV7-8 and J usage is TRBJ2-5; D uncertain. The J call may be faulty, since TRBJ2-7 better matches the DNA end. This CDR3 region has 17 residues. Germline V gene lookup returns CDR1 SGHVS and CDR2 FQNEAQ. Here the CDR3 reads CASSLESGLGFSYEQYF. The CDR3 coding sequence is TGTGCCAGCAGCTTAGAGAGTGGTCTCGGATTCTCCTACGAGCAGTACTTC.

CDR3 sequence reads: CASSLAMGTGIYEQYF. The CDR3, as DNA: TGTGCCAGCAGCTTAGCAATGGGTACAGGTATCTACGAGCAGTACTTC. The rearrangement links TRBV7-9 to TRBJ2-7; tentatively, D is TRBD1 (5 bases). Trimming took 0 bases from V and 3 from J, leaving 15 bases between them. Germline V gives CDR1 SEHNR, CDR2 FQNEAQ (reference sequence). This CDR3 has 16 amino acids.

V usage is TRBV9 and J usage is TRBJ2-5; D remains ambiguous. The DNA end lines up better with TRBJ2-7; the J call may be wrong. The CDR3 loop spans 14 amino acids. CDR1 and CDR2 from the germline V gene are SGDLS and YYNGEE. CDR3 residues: CASSVDLNLGEQYF. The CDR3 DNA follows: TGTGCCAGCAGCGTAGATCTCAACTTGGGCGAGCAGTACTTC.

CDR3 sequence (DNA): TGTGCCAGCAGTGCAGGGGCGGGGTCCGAAGAGACCCAGTACTTC. Translated: CASSAGAGSEETQYF. This chain connects TRBV2 to TRBJ2-5, with D perhaps TRBD1 or TRBD2 (6 bases each). CDR1 and CDR2 (germline): SNHLY, FYNNEI. The V end was cut by 4 bases, the J end by 3 bases, with 15 bases between. CDR3 length equals 15 residues.

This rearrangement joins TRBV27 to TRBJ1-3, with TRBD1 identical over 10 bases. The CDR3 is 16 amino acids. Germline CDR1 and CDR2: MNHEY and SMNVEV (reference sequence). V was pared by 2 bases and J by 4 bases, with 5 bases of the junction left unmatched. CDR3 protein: CASSLLGTGAGNTIYF. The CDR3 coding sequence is TGTGCCAGCAGTTTACTAGGGACAGGGGCGGGAAACACCATATATTTT.

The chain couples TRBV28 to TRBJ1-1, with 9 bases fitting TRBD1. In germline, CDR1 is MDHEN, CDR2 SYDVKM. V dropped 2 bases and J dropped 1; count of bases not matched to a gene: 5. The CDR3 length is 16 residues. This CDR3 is CASSLGTGSTNTEAFF. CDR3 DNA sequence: TGTGCCAGCAGTTTAGGGACAGGGTCTACGAACACTGAAGCTTTCTTT. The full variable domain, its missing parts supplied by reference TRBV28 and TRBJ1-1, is DVKVTQSSRYLVKRTGEKVFLECVQDMDHENMFWYRQDPGLGLRLIYFSYDVKMKEKGDIPEGYSVSREKKERFSLILESASTNQTSMYLCASSLGTGSTNTEAFFGQGTRLTVV.

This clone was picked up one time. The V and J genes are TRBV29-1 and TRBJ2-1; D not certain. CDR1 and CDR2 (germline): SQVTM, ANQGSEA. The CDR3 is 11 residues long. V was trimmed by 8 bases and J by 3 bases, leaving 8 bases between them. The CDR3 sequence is CSLSLYNEQFF. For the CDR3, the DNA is TGCAGCCTCAGCCTCTACAATGAGCAGTTCTTC.

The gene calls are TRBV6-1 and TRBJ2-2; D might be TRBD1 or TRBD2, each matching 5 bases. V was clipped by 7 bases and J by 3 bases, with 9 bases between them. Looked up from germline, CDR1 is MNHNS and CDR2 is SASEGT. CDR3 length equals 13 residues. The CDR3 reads CASMGEYTGELFF. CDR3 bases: TGTGCCAGCATGGGGGAGTACACCGGGGAGCTGTTTTTT.

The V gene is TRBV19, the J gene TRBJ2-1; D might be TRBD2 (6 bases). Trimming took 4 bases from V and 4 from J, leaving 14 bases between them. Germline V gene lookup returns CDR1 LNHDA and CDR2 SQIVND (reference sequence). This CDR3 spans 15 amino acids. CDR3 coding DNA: TGTGCCAGTAGTAATACGGCGGGGTCTTACAATGAGCAGTTCTTC. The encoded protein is CASSNTAGSYNEQFF.